Below are 15 T cell receptor beta chains sequenced from a single sample in a study of cytomegalovirus exposure and HLA in healthy donors. Assay used: immunoSEQ multiplex PCR; TCRdb lists only in-frame clones, some missing. This table has 150,000 to 200,000 clones, roughly nine tenths appearing once. Source material: PBMCs. The receptor source for this set is a woman in her late teens or twenties in good health and CMV-seropositive.

The chain links TRBV18 to TRBJ2-7; TRBD2 matches at 10 bases. V lost 3 bases to trimming and J lost 5 bases; unmatched junction nucleotides: 19. The CDR3 extends over 19 amino acids. In germline, CDR1 is KGHSH, CDR2 LQKENI. The DNA for the CDR3 is TGTGCCAGCTCACCCGCCCGGAAGGGGCTAGCGGGAGCCTACAACGAGCAGTACTTC. This encodes CASSPARKGLAGAYNEQYF.

In the case of this clone: The junction does not match germline at one end; this may be a read error. The rearrangement uses TRBV28 and TRBJ2-7; D might be TRBD2 (5 bases). Per the germline V gene, CDR1 is MDHEN and CDR2 is SYDVKM. The CDR3 is 11 residues long. The CDR3, as DNA: TGTGCCAGCAGTTTAGAGGGTCACCGCCACTTC. This translates into CASSLEGHRHF.

V and J are TRBV4-2 and TRBJ1-4; the D is unclear. Trimming took off 0 bases at V and 3 bases at J, with 11 bases between the two ends. Looked up from germline, CDR1 is LGHNA and CDR2 is YNFKEQ. This CDR3 contains 16 residues. The CDR3 DNA reads TGTGCCAGCAGCCAAGATGATAGCCTAGCTAATGAAAAACTGTTTTTT. Its translation: CASSQDDSLANEKLFF.

This clone was seen once. The chain uses TRBV19 and TRBJ1-2; no clear D gene. The V gene's germline CDR1 is LNHDA and CDR2 SQIVND (reference sequence). This CDR3 is built from 15 residues. Deletions cut 5 bases from V and 4 bases from J, with 17 bases between. The CDR3 nucleotides are TGTGCCAGTAGTGTAATTCTGACGTCTAGCTATGGCTACACCTTC. Translated, it gives CASSVILTSSYGYTF.

The chain carries TRBV4-2 and TRBJ1-5; 8 bases line up with TRBD1. Germline loops: CDR1 LGHNA, CDR2 YNFKEQ. V was clipped by 0 bases and J by 0 bases; unmatched bases: 10. This CDR3 spans 19 amino acids. This chain's CDR3 is CASSQEAGGLRYSNQPQHF. As DNA, the CDR3 is TGTGCCAGCAGCCAAGAGGCAGGGGGCCTTCGATATAGCAATCAGCCCCAGCATTTT.

The V gene is TRBV19, the J gene TRBJ2-7; possibly TRBD2 for D (5 bases). CDR3 length equals 13 residues. Germline V gene sequence: CDR1 LNHDA, CDR2 SQIVND (reference sequence). Trimming removed 4 bases from V and 6 bases from J, with 13 bases in between. The CDR3: CASSSTRAGEQYF. The CDR3 region has the DNA TGTGCCAGTAGTAGCACGAGGGCGGGCGAGCAGTACTTC.

V is TRBV4-1 and J is TRBJ2-2, with TRBD2 matching 10 bases. The CDR3 consists of 17 residues. J gave up 6 bases and V 0 bases, and 7 bases lay outside the gene matches. CDR1 is MGHRA, CDR2 YSYEKL, per germline. The CDR3 protein is CASSQDGSGGAPGELFF. The CDR3 coding sequence is TGCGCCAGCAGCCAAGATGGGAGCGGGGGGGCTCCCGGGGAGCTGTTTTTT.

This clone appeared once. The genes are TRBV21-1 and TRBJ1-2; the table gives TRBD1 as D, unverified against the DNA. TRBV21-1 is a known pseudogene. The CDR3 is made up of 14 amino acids. The CDR3 sequence: CASSTSTGLGGYTF. The CDR3 nucleotides are TGTGCCAGCAGCACGTCGACAGGGTTAGGTGGCTACACCTTC.

The genes are TRBV4-1 and TRBJ1-1, with no clear D. Trimming removed 6 bases at V and 12 bases at J, with 14 bases between. This CDR3 region has 11 residues. Germline loops: CDR1 MGHRA, CDR2 YSYEKL. The DNA of the CDR3 is TGCGCCAGCAGTTCTGCGGGGAGATCTTTCTTT. The encoded protein is CASSSAGRSFF.

The CDR3 DNA follows: TGCGCCAGCAGCCAAGTTGACACAGGGGATAGCAATCAGCCCCAGCATTTT. Protein product: CASSQVDTGDSNQPQHF. The chain couples TRBV4-1 to TRBJ1-5, with TRBD1 matching over 7 bases. The CDR3 is made up of 17 amino acids. Trimming removed 1 base from V and 0 bases from J; junction bases left unmatched: 6. Germline V lookup: CDR1 MGHRA, CDR2 YSYEKL.

In DNA, the CDR3 is TGTGCCAGCAGCTTAGTCCGGGGTGCTCTCTACGAGCAGTACTTC. Residues: CASSLVRGALYEQYF. The chain links TRBV7-9 to TRBJ2-7; D possibly corresponds to TRBD2 (5 bases). V shed 1 base and J shed 3 bases, with 13 bases lying between them. Germline V lookup: CDR1 SEHNR, CDR2 FQNEAQ (reference sequence). The CDR3 length is 15 residues.

The V gene is TRBV5-1, the J gene TRBJ1-2; D possibly corresponds to TRBD1 (5 bases). Trimming cost V 4 bases and J 4 bases, with 11 bases left between them. This CDR3 contains 13 residues. The germline gives CDR1 SGHRS, CDR2 YFSETQ. DNA for the CDR3: TGCGCCAGCAGCCTAACGGACACCTATGGCTACACCTTC. Translation gives CASSLTDTYGYTF.

The chain has TRBV18 and TRBJ1-6; D perhaps matches TRBD1 (6 bases). The V gene's germline CDR1 is KGHSH and CDR2 LQKENI. Deletions cut 6 bases from V and 6 bases from J, with 12 bases between. The CDR3 loop spans 14 amino acids. The CDR3 protein is CASSRGQLNSPLHF. CDR3 DNA: TGTGCCAGCTCCCGAGGACAGCTTAATTCACCCCTCCACTTT.

The rearrangement joins TRBV27 to TRBJ2-3, with 11 bases that match TRBD2. The CDR3 has 17 amino acids. Germline lookup yields CDR1 MNHEY and CDR2 SMNVEV (reference sequence). V was pared by 3 bases and J by 2 bases, with 7 bases of the junction left unmatched. In nucleotides, the CDR3 is TGTGCCAGCAGTTTCATCCTAGCGGGGGGCCCCACAGATACGCAGTATTTT. Encoded protein: CASSFILAGGPTDTQYF.

The chain combines TRBV9 with TRBJ2-7; perhaps TRBD1 as D (6 bases). Deletions cut 3 bases from V and 4 bases from J, with 17 bases between. The germline V gene encodes CDR1 SGDLS and CDR2 YYNGEE. The CDR3 loop spans 15 amino acids. CDR3 loop: CASSARPGQIYEQYF. CDR3 sequence (DNA): TGTGCCAGCAGCGCCCGCCCGGGACAAATATACGAGCAGTACTTC.